A selection of T cell receptor beta chains follows, all from one sample in a study of identical twins. TCRdb re-derived calls from the 5' RACE reads in MiXCR, one entry per CDR3 protein. Among 1.5 million to 2 million distinct CDR3 sequences listed, under 35% were seen once. The sequenced sample was cord blood. The receptors were gathered from a newborn girl in good health. Both conserved end residues are part of each CDR3.

j_call v_call cdr3_aa
TRBJ2-1 TRBV10-3 CAIRSRTSGVYNEQFF
TRBJ2-1 TRBV10-3 CAISDGLVVVYNEQFF
TRBJ1-6 TRBV4-2 CASGQRANYNSPLHF
TRBJ2-1 TRBV3-1 CASSPPSGGAVSFF
TRBJ1-5 TRBV20-1 CSASGQSQPQHF
. TRBV5-1 CASSPGQGTCEQYF
TRBJ2-7 TRBV5-1 CASSFKYSGSSYEQYF
TRBJ2-7 TRBV28 CASNPASRPYEQYF
TRBJ1-1 TRBV25-1 CASSPLPPAVRTEAFF
. TRBV4-1 CASSQDLSEGFYEQYF
TRBJ1-4 TRBV3-1 CASSRPGGRATNEKLFF
TRBJ1-1 TRBV5-1 CASSLGTKNTEAFF
TRBJ1-2 TRBV10-3 CAISLDVFDYGYTF
TRBJ2-1 TRBV20-1 CSATGLTDNEQFF
TRBJ1-1 TRBV28 CALSGQWSFF
TRBJ2-5 TRBV5-1 CASSLDAGRKETQYF
TRBJ2-1 TRBV20-1 CSARLDRGYNEQFF
TRBJ2-3 TRBV5-6 CASSSPGLAGDTDTQYF
TRBJ2-1 TRBV12-3/TRBV12-4 CASSLARFSSYNEQFF
TRBJ2-6 TRBV5-1 CASSLDLANVLTF
TRBJ2-1 TRBV3-1 CASSQGQISYNEQFF
TRBJ2-1 TRBV29-1 CSVEDLGSGRAGEQFF
TRBJ1-6 TRBV27 CASSLRFITYNSPLHF
TRBJ1-2 TRBV6-5 CASSSTGGYYGYTF
TRBJ2-2 TRBV14 CASSLASGSATGELFF
TRBJ2-1 TRBV20-1 CSARDRGGAYNEQFF
TRBJ2-2 TRBV24-1 CATSDFRLAGEWTGELFF
TRBJ2-3 TRBV4-1 CASSRALTSGGPSTDTQYF
TRBJ2-1 TRBV6-5 CASSRLQRPHNEQFF
TRBJ1-2 TRBV20-1 CSANRPAYNYGYTF
TRBJ1-2 TRBV20-1 CSASAGQNYGYTF